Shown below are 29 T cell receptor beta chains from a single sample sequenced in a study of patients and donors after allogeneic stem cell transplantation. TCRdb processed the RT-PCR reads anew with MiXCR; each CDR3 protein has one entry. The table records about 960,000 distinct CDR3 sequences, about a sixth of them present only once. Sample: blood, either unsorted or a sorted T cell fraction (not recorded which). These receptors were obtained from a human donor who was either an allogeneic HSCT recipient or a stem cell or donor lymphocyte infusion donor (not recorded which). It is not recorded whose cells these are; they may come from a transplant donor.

CDR3 coding DNA: TGTGCCAGCAGCTTAGTTGTTAGCGGGAGGATAAATGAGCAGTTCTTC. Translated: CASSLVVSGRINEQFF. The rearrangement links TRBV7-8 to TRBJ2-1, with 10 bases lining up with TRBD2. The CDR3 is 16 amino acids. Germline lookup yields CDR1 SGHVS and CDR2 FQNEAQ. Unmatched junction bases numbered 7, after V lost 1 base and J lost 7 bases.

CDR3 residues: CATSSPQINNEQFF. Written as DNA, the CDR3 is TGTGCCACCAGCTCGCCACAGATAAACAATGAGCAGTTCTTC. V usage is TRBV24-1 and J usage is TRBJ2-1; D not certain. CDR1 and CDR2 (germline): KGHDR, SFDVKD. Trimming shortened V by 7 bases and J by 5 bases, and 14 bases separated the two germline ends. This CDR3 has 14 residues.

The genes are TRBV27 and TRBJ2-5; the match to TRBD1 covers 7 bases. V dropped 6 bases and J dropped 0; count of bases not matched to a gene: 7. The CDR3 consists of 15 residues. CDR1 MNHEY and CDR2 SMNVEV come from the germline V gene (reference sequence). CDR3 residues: CASRPTGPYQETQYF. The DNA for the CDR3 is TGTGCCAGCAGGCCGACAGGGCCCTACCAAGAGACCCAGTACTTC.

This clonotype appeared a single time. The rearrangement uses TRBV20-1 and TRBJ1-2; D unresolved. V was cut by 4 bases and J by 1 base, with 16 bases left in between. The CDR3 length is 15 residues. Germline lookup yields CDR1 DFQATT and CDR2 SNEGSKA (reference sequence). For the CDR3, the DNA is TGCAGTGCTAAACCCCCTAAGGGAGATAACTATGGCTACACCTTC. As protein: CSAKPPKGDNYGYTF.

The CDR3 region has the DNA TGTGCCAGCAGCCCCCTCGGGACACAGTACAATGAGCAGTTCTTC. Protein product: CASSPLGTQYNEQFF. The V call is TRBV6-1, the J call TRBJ2-1, with D possibly TRBD1 on 6 matching bases. This CDR3 contains 15 residues. The germline V gene has CDR1 MNHNS and CDR2 SASEGT. V was shortened by 6 bases and J by 4 bases, with 16 bases between the two germline ends.

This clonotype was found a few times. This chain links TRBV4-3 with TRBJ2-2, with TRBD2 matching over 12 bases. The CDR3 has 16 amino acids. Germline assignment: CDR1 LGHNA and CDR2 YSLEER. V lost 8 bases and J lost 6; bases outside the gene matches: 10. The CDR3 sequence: CASEPHLAGGPGELFF. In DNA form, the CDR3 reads TGCGCCAGCGAGCCACACCTAGCGGGGGGGCCCGGGGAGCTGTTTTTT.

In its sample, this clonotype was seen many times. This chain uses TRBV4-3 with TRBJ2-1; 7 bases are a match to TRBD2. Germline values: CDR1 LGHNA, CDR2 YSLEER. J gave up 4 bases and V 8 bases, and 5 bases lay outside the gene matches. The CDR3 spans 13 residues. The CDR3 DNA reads TGCGCCAGCGGTACGGGACTATACAATGAGCAGTTCTTC. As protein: CASGTGLYNEQFF.

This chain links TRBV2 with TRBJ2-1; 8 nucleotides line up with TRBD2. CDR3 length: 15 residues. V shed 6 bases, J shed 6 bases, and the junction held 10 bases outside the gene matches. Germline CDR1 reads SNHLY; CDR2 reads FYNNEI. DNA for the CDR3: TGTGCCAGCAGCCGAAGGACTAGCTTCCCCAATGAGCAGTTCTTC. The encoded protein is CASSRRTSFPNEQFF.

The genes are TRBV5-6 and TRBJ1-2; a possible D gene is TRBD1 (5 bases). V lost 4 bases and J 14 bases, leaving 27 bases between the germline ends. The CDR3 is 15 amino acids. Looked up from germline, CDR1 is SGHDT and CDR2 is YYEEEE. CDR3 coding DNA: TGTGCCAGCAGCGTAACACCGGGAGGGACCCAAGGCGAAACCTTC. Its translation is CASSVTPGGTQGETF. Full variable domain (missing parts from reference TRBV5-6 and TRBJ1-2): DAGVTQSPTHLIKTRGQQVTLRCSPKSGHDTVSWYQQALGQGPQFIFQYYEEEERQRGNFPDRFSGHQFPNYSSELNVNALLLGDSALYLCASSVTPGGTQGETFGSGTRLTVV.

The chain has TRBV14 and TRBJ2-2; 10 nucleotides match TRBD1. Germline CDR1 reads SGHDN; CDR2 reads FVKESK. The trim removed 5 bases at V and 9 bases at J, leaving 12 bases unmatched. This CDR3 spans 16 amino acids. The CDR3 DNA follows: TGTGCCAGCAGCTCACGGACAGGGGGACTCGTCCGGGAGCTGTTTTTT. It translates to CASSSRTGGLVRELFF.

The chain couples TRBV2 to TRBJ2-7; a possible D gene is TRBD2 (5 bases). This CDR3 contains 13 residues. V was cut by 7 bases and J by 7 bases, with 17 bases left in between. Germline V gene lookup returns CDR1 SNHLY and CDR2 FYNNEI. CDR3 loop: CASTTDLGGEQYF. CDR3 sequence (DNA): TGTGCCAGCACTACGGACCTCGGCGGGGAGCAGTACTTC.

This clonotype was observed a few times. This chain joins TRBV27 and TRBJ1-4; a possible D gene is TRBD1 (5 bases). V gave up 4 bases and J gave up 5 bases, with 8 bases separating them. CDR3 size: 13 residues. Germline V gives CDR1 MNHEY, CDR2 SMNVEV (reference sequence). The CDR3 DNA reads TGTGCCAGCAGTTATCGGACAAATGAAAAACTGTTTTTT. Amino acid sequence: CASSYRTNEKLFF.

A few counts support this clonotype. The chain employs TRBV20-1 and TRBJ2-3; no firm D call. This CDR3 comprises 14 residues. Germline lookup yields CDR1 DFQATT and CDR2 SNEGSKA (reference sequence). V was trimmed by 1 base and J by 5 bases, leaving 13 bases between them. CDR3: CSARAFRQLDTQYF. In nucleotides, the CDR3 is TGCAGTGCTAGAGCCTTCCGGCAGTTAGATACGCAGTATTTT.

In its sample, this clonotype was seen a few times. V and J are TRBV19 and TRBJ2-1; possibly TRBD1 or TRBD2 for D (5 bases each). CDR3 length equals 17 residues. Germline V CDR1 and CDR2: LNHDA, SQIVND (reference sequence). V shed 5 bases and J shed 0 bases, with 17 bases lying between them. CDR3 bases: TGTGCCAGTAGTCACTTATGGGACCGCAGCTCCTACAATGAGCAGTTCTTC. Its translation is CASSHLWDRSSYNEQFF. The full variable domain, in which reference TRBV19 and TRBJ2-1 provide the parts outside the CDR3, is DGGITQSPKYLFRKEGQNVTLSCEQNLNHDAMYWYRQDPGQGLRLIYYSQIVNDFQKGDIAEGYSVSREKKESFPLTVTSAQKNPTAFYLCASSHLWDRSSYNEQFFGPGTRLTVL.

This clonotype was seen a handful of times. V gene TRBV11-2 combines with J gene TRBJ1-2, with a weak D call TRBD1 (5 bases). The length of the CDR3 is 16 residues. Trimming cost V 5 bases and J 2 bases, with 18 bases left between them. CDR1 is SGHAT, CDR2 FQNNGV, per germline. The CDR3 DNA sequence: TGTGCCAGCAGCCCGCGCACAGCGGGGGGAAACTATGGCTACACCTTC. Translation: CASSPRTAGGNYGYTF.

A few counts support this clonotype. The CDR3 loop is CSVDPSGGTGQGGYTF. Written as DNA, the CDR3 is TGCAGCGTTGATCCCTCCGGGGGGACGGGACAAGGTGGCTACACCTTC. This chain joins TRBV29-1 and TRBJ1-2; a weak D match, TRBD1 (6 bases). In germline, CDR1 is SQVTM, CDR2 ANQGSEA. The CDR3 has 16 residues. Trimming shortened V by 3 bases and J by 7 bases, and 24 bases separated the two germline ends.

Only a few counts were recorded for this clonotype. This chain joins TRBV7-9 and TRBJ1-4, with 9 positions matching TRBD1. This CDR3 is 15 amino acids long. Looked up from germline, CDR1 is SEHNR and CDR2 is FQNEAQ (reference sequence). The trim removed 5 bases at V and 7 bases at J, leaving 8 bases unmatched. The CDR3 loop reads CASSQGDRESEKLFF. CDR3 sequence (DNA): TGTGCCAGCAGCCAGGGGGACAGGGAGAGTGAAAAACTGTTTTTT.

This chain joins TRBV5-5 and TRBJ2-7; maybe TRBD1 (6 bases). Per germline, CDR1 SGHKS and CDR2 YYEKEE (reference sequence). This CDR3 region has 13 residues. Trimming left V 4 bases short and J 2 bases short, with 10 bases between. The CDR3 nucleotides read TGTGCCAGCAGCGGGGACATTCCCTACGAGCAGTACTTC. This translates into CASSGDIPYEQYF.

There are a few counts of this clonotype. The CDR3 DNA reads TGTGCCAGCAGCCTAAAGTCAGGGTTTGCTGAAGCTTTCTTT. This gives the protein CASSLKSGFAEAFF. The chain recombines TRBV12-3 or TRBV12-4 with TRBJ1-1; maybe TRBD1 (5 bases). V was pared by 6 bases and J by 6 bases, with 17 bases between. This CDR3 region has 14 residues.

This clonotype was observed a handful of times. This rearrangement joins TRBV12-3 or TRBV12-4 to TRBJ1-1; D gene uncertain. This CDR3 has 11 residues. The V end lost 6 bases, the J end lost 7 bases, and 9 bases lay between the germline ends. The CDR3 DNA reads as TGTGCCAGCAGCCCAAAGGGTGAAGCTTTCTTT. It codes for CASSPKGEAFF.

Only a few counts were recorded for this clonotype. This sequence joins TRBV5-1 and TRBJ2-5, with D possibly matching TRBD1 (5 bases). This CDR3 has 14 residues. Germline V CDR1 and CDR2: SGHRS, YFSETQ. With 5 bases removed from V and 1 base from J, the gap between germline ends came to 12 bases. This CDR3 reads CASSTGSRQETQYF. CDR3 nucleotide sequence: TGCGCCAGCAGTACAGGCAGTCGCCAAGAGACCCAGTACTTC.

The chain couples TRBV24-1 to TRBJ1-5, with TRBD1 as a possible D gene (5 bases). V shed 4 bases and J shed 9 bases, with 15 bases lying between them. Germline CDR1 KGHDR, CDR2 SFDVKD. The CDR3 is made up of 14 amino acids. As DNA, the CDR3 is TGTGCCACCAGTGAACTCGGACACCTACCGCCCCAGCATTTT. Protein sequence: CATSELGHLPPQHF.

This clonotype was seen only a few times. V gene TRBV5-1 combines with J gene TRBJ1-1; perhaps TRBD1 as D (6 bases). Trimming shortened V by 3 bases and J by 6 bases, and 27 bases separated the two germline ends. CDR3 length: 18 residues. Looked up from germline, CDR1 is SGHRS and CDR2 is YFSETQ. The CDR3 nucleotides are TGCGCCAGCAGCTCCTCATTGACAGGATCCGGTGGCATTCCTGAAGCTTTCTTT. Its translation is CASSSSLTGSGGIPEAFF. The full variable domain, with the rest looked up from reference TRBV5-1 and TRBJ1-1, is KAGVTQTPRYLIKTRGQQVTLSCSPISGHRSVSWYQQTPGQGLQFLFEYFSETQRNKGNFPGRFSGRQFSNSRSEMNVSTLELGDSALYLCASSSSLTGSGGIPEAFFGQGTRLTVV.

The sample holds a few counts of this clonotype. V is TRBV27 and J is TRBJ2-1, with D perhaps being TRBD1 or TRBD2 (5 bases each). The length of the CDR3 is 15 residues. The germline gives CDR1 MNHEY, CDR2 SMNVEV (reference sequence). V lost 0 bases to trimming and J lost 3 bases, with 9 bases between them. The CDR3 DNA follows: TGTGCCAGCAGTTTATCGGGGGTCGGCTACAATGAGCAGTTCTTC. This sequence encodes CASSLSGVGYNEQFF.

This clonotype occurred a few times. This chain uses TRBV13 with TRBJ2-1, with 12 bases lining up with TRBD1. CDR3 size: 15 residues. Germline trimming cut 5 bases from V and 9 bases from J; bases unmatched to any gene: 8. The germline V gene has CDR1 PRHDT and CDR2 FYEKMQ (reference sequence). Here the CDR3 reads CASSLRDRGRSEQFF. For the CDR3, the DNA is TGTGCCAGCAGCCTGCGGGACAGGGGGCGAAGTGAGCAGTTCTTC.

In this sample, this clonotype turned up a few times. The CDR3 nucleotides are TGCGCCAGCAGCTTCGGAGGGAGCGGTCAGCCCCAGCATTTT. Protein: CASSFGGSGQPQHF. The chain has TRBV5-1 and TRBJ1-5; no reliable D call. The CDR3 length is 14 residues. Germline CDR1 and CDR2: SGHRS and YFSETQ. V lost 2 bases, J lost 6 bases, and 12 bases lay in between.

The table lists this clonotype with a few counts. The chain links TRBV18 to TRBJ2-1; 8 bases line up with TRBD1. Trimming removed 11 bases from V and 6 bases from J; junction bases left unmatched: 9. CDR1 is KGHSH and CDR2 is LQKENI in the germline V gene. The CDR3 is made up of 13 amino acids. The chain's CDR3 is CAGSVGQVNEQFF. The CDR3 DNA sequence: TGTGCCGGTTCCGTGGGACAGGTCAATGAGCAGTTCTTC.

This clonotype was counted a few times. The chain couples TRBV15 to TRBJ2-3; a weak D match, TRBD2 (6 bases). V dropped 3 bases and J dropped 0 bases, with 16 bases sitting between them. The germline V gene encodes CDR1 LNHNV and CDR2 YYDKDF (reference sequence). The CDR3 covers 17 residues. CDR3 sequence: CATSSAVAGSSTDTQYF. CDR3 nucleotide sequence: TGTGCCACCAGCAGTGCCGTGGCGGGGTCTAGCACAGATACGCAGTATTTT.

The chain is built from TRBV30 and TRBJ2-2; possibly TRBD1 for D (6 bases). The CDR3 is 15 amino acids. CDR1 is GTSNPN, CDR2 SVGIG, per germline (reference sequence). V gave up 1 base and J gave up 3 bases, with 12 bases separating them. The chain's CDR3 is CAWSARGWYTGELFF. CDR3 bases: TGTGCCTGGAGTGCCAGGGGATGGTACACCGGGGAGCTGTTTTTT.